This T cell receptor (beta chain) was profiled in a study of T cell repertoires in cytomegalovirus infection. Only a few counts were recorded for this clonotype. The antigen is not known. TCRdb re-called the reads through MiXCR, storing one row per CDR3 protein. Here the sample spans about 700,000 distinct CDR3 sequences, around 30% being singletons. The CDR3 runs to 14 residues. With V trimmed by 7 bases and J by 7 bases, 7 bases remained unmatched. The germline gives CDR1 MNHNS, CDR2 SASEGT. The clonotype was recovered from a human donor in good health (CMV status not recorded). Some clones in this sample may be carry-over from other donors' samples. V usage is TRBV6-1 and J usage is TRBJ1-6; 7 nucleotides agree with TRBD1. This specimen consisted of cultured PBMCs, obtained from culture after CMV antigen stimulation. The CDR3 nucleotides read TGTGCCAGCATTGAGGGACAGCTCAATTCACCCCTCCACTTT. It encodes CASIEGQLNSPLHF.